The rows below give T cell receptor beta chains drawn from one sample of a study of tumor and adjacent non-tumor tissue in lung cancer. Each CDR3 protein is one row after TCRdb ran MiXCR on the multiplex PCR reads. The repertoire holds about 100,000 distinct CDR3 sequences, with 65% as singletons. The specimen sequenced was distant non-tumor lung tissue. Receptors originate from a man under 40 with non-small cell lung cancer. The CDR3 runs from the conserved cysteine through the conserved F or W. Each record gives: V gene, clone size, CDR3 length, J gene, D gene, CDR3 DNA, CDR3 protein. A D gene is named only where the DNA matches it firmly. Expanded clones get a size class; other rows say once, few or many, or leave the size out.

>TRBV11-2|once|15|TRBJ2-1|.
TGTGCCAGCAGCTTATGCGGGGTCTACTACAATGAGCGGTTCTTC
CASSLCGVYYNERFF
>TRBV6-5|.|15|TRBJ2-2|.
TGTGCCAGCAGTCCATGGGAGAGCCGATCGGGGGAGCTGTTTTTT
CASSPWESRSGELFF
>TRBV29-1|.|18|TRBJ2-1|TRBD2
TGCAGCGTGGGCCCGACTAGCGGGAGGGCCAACTCCTACGATGAGCAGTTCTTC
CSVGPTSGRANSYDEQFF
>TRBV6-5|.|14|TRBJ2-7|.
TGTGCCAGGAGTAAAACAACTAACTACAACGAGCAGTACTTC
CARSKTTNYNEQYF
>TRBV20-1|once|14|TRBJ2-2|.
TGCAGTGCGAGGGACCCACCGAACACCGGGGAGCCGTTTTTT
CSARDPPNTGEPFF
>TRBV6-2/TRBV6-3|many|15|TRBJ2-3|TRBD1
TGTGCCAGCGGTCCCCCTCGGGACAGCAGGAATACGCAGTATTTT
CASGPPRDSRNTQYF
>TRBV11-2|.|13|TRBJ2-3|.
TGTGCCAGCAGCTTACAGGGGACGGATACGCAGTATTTT
CASSLQGTDTQYF
>TRBV20-1|.|12|TRBJ1-1|.
TGCAGTGCTAACGGTATGAACACTGGAGCTTTCTTT
CSANGMNTGAFF
>TRBV11-1|.|14|TRBJ2-7|.
TGTGGTAGCAGCTTAGCCCCGACTGACTACGAGCAGTACTTC
CGSSLAPTDYEQYF
>TRBV5-6|.|15|TRBJ2-1|TRBD2
TGCGCCAGGAGCCCACTACCGGGAGGGCGGAATGAGCAGTTCTTC
CARSPLPGGRNEQFF
>TRBV29-1|few|14|TRBJ2-2|TRBD2
TGCAGCGTCGGGGAAATCGGGGGGACCGGGGAGCTGTTTTTT
CSVGEIGGTGELFF
>TRBV27|.|14|TRBJ1-5|.
TGTGCCAGCAGTTTAACCAGGGAGGTGCAGCCCCAGCATTTT
CASSLTREVQPQHF
>TRBV6-5|.|16|TRBJ2-6|.
TGTGCCATCAGTATACGGGGGATCTCTGGGGCCAACGTCCTGACTTTC
CAISIRGISGANVLTF
>TRBV4-3|.|15|TRBJ1-4|.
TGCGCTAGCAACGCTACCCCCGGGTGTAGCGAAAAACTGTTTTTT
CASNATPGCSEKLFF
>TRBV29-1|.|13|TRBJ1-2|.
TGCTGCGTACATACAGGGCAAGCCTATGGCTACACATTC
CCVHTGQAYGYTF
>TRBV11-3|.|16|TRBJ2-5|TRBD2
TGTGCCGGCAGCTTAGGACTAGCGGAAGAGGGGGAGACCCAGTACTTC
CAGSLGLAEEGETQYF